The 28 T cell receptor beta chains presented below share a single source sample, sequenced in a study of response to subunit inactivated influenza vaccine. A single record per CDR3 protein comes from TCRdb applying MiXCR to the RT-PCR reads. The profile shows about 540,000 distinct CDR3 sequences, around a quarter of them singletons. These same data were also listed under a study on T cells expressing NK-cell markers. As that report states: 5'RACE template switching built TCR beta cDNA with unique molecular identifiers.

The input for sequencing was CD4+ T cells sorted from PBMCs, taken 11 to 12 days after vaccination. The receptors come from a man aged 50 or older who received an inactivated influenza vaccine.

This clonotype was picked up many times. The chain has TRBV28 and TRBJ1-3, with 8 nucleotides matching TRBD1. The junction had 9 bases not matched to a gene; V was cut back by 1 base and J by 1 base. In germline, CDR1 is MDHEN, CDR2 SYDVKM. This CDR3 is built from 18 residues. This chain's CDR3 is CASSLSGTGAVSGNTIYF. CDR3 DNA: TGTGCCAGCAGTTTATCGGGGACAGGAGCGGTTTCTGGAAACACCATATATTTT.

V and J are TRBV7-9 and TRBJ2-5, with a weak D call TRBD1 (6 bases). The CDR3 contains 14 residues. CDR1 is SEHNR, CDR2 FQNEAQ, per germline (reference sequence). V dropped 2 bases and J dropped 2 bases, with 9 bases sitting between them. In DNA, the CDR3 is TGTGCCAGCAGCTTATCAGGGGTACAAGAGACCCAGTACTTC. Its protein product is CASSLSGVQETQYF.

This chain's CDR3 is CASSQDFSPTEAFF. CDR3 sequence (DNA): TGTGCCAGCAGCCAAGATTTCAGCCCGACTGAAGCTTTCTTT. The genes are TRBV3-1 and TRBJ1-1; D not certain. The CDR3 extends over 14 amino acids. Germline V gene lookup returns CDR1 LGHDT and CDR2 YNNKEL (reference sequence). Between the trimmed V and J ends, which lost 0 bases and 5 bases, there was a span of 10 bases.

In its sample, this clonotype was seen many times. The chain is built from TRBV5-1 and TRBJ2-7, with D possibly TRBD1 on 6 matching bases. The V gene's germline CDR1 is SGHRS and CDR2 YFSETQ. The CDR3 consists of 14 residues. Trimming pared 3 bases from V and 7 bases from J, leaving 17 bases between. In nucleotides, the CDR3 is TGCGCCAGCAGCTCTACAGGGCTTAGTTCGGAGCAGTACTTC. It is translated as CASSSTGLSSEQYF.

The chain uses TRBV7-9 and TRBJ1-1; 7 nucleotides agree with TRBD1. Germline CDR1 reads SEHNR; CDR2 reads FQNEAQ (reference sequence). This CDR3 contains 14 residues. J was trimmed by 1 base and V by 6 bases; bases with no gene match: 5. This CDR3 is CASSGRQGNTEAFF. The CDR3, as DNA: TGTGCCAGCAGTGGACGACAGGGGAACACTGAAGCTTTCTTT.

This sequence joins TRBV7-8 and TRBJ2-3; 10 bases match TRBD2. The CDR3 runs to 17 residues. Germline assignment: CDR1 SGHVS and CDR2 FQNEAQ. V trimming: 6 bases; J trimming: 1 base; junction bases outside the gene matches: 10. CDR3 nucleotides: TGTGCCAGCAGGACTCTAGCGGGGGTTGGTGGCACAGATACGCAGTATTTT. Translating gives CASRTLAGVGGTDTQYF.

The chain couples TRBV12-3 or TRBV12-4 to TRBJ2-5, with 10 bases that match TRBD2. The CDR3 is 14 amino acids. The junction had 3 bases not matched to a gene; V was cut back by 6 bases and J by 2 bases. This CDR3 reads CASRRTSGQETQYF. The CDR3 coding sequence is TGTGCCAGCAGGAGGACTAGCGGACAAGAGACCCAGTACTTC.

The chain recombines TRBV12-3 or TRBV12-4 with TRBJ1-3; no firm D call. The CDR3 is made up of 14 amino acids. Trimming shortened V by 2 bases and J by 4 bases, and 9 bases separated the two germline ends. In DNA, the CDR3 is TGTGCCAGCAGTTTAAGGGCAGAGGGAAACACCATATATTTT. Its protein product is CASSLRAEGNTIYF.

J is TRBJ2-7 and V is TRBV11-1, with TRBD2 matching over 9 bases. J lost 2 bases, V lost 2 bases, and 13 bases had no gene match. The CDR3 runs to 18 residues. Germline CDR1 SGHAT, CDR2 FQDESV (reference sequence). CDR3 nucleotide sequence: TGTGCCAGCAGCTTATCATCACCAAGACTAGCGGATACCTACGAGCAGTACTTC. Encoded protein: CASSLSSPRLADTYEQYF.

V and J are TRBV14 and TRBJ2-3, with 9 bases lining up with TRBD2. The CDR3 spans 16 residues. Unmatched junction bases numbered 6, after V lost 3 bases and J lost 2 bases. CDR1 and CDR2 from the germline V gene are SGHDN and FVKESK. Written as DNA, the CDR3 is TGTGCCAGCAGCCAGCTCGCGGGGGGGACCACAGATACGCAGTATTTT. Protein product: CASSQLAGGTTDTQYF.

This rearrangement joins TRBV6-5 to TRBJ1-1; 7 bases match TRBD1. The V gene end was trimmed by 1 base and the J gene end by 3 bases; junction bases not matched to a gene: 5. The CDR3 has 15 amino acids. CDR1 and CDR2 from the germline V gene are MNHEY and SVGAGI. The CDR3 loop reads CASSYLGRGDTEAFF. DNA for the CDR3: TGTGCCAGCAGTTACTTAGGCAGGGGGGACACTGAAGCTTTCTTT.

CDR3 sequence: CASSLGATHNYGYTF. In DNA form, the CDR3 reads TGCGCCAGCAGCTTGGGGGCAACCCATAACTATGGCTACACCTTC. The gene calls are TRBV5-1 and TRBJ1-2; no firm D call. The germline gives CDR1 SGHRS, CDR2 YFSETQ. This CDR3 is built from 15 residues. Deletions cut 0 bases from V and 1 base from J, with 10 bases between.

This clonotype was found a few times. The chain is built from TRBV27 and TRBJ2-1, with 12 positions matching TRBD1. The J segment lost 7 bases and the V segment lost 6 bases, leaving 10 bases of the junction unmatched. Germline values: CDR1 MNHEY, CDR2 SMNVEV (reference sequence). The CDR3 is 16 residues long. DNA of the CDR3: TGTGCCAGCAGCGTACCTCCGGGACAGGGGGCTAATGAGCAGTTCTTC. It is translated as CASSVPPGQGANEQFF.

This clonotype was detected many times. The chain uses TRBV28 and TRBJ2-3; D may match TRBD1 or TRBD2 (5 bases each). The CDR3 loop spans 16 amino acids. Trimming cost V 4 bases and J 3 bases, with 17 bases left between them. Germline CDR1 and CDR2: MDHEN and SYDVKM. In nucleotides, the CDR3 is TGTGCCAGCAGTTCCCCGTCCGGGGCCAGGACAGATACGCAGTATTTT. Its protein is CASSSPSGARTDTQYF.

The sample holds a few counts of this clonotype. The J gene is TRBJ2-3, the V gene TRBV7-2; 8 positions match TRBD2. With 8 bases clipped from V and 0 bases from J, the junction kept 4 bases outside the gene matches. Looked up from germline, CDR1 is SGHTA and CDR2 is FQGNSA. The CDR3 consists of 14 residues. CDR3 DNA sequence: TGTGCCAGCCAAATAGCGGGGAGCACAGATACGCAGTATTTT. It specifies CASQIAGSTDTQYF.

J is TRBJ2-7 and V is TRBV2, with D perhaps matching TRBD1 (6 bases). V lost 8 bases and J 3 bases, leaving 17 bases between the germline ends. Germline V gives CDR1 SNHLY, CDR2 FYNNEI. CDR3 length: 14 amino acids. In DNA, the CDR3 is TGTGCCAGCCGGTCCAGGGGTCGGGGCTACGAGCAGTACTTC. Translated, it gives CASRSRGRGYEQYF.

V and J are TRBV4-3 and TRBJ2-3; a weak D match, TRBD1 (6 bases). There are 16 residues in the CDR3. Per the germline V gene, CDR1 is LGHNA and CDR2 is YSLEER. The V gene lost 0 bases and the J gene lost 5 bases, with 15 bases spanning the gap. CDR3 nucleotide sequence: TGCGCCAGCAGCCAAGATTGGCAGGGGATGGGAGATACGCAGTATTTT. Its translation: CASSQDWQGMGDTQYF.

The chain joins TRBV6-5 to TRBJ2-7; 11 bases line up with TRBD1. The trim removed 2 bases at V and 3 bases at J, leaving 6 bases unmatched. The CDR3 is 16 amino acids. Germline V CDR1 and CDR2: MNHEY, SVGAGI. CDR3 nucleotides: TGTGCCAGCAGTTACGAAGGGACAGGGGGAATCTACGAGCAGTACTTC. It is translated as CASSYEGTGGIYEQYF.

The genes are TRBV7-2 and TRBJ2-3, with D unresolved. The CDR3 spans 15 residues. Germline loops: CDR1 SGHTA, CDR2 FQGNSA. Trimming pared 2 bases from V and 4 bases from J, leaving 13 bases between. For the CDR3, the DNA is TGTGCCAGCAGCTTAAGGGCCAGAGGTTCAGATACGCAGTATTTT. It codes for CASSLRARGSDTQYF. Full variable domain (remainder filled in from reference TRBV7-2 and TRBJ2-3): GAGVSQSPSNKVTEKGKDVELRCDPISGHTALYWYRQSLGQGLEFLIYFQGNSAPDKSGLPSDRFSAERTGGSVSTLTIQRTQQEDSAVYLCASSLRARGSDTQYFGPGTRLTVL.

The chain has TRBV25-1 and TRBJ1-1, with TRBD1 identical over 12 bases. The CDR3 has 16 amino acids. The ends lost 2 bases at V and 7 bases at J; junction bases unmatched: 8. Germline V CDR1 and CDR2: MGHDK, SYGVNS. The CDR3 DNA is TGTGCCAGCAGTGAACCGGGACAGGGGGCTTCCGGTGAAGCTTTCTTT. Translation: CASSEPGQGASGEAFF.

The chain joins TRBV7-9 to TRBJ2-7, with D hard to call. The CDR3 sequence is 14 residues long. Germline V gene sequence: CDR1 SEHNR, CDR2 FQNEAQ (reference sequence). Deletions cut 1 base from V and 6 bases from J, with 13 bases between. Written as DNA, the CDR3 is TGTGCCAGCAGCTTAGACTTAGTCTCCCCCGAGCAGTACTTC. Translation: CASSLDLVSPEQYF.

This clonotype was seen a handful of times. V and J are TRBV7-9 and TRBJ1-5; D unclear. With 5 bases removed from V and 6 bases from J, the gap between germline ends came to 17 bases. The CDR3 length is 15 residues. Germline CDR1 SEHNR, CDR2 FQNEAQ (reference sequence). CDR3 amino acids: CASSRGGRRGQPQHF. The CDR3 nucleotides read TGTGCCAGCAGCCGCGGAGGGCGGCGGGGTCAGCCCCAGCATTTT.

The CDR3 loop reads CASSLVSRAGREAREQYF. The CDR3 bases are TGTGCCAGCAGCTTAGTTAGTAGGGCGGGAAGAGAGGCTAGAGAGCAGTACTTC. V gene TRBV11-2 combines with J gene TRBJ2-7; TRBD2 is a possible D gene (6 bases). Trimming left V 1 base short and J 7 bases short, with 26 bases between. Germline V gene data show CDR1 as SGHAT and CDR2 as FQNNGV. The CDR3 is 18 amino acids. Complete variable domain (other parts from reference TRBV11-2 and TRBJ2-7): EAGVAQSPRYKIIEKRQSVAFWCNPISGHATLYWYQQILGQGPKLLIQFQNNGVVDDSQLPKDRFSAERLKGVDSTLKIQPAKLEDSAVYLCASSLVSRAGREAREQYFGPGTRLTVT.

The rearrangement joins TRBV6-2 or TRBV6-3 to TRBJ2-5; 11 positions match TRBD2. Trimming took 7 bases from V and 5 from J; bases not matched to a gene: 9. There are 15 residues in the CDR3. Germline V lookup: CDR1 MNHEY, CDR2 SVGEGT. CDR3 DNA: TGTGCCAGCAATCGGGCTAGCGGGGGGTTGGAGACCCAGTACTTC. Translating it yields CASNRASGGLETQYF.

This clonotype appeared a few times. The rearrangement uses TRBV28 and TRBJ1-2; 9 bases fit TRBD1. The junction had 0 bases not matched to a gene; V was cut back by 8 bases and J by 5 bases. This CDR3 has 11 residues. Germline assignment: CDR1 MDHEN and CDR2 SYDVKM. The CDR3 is CASGTGYGYTF. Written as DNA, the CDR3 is TGTGCCAGCGGGACAGGGTATGGCTACACCTTC.

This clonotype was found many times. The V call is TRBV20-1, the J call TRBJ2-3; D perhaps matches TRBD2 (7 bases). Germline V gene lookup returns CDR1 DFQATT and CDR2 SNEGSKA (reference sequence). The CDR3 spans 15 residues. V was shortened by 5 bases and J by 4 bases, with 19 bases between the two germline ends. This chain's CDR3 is CSAEDSGKGADTQYF. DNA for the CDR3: TGCAGTGCTGAGGACAGCGGGAAGGGCGCAGATACGCAGTATTTT.

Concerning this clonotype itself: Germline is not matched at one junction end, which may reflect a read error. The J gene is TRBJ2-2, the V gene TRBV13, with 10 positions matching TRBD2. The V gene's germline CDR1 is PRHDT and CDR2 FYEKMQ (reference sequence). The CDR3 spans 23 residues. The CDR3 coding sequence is TGTGCCAGCACCTTAAGGTCCGTCCGGGGGGTGTTAGCGGGAGGAACGAACACCGGGGAGCTGTTTTTT. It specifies CASTLRSVRGVLAGGTNTGELFF. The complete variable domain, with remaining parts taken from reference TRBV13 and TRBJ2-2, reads AAGVIQSPRHLIKEKRETATLKCYPIPRHDTVYWYQQGPGQDPQFLISFYEKMQSDKGSIPDRFSAQQFSDYHSELNMSSLELGDSALYFCASTLRSVRGVLAGGTNTGELFFGEGSRLTVL.

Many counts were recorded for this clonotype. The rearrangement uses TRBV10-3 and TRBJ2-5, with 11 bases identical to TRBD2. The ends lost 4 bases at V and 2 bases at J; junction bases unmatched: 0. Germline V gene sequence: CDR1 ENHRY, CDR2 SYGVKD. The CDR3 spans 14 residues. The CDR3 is CAISGLAGQETQYF. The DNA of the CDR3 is TGTGCCATCAGTGGACTAGCGGGGCAAGAGACCCAGTACTTC.